This T cell receptor beta chain was found in a study of blood T cell repertoires in COVID-19. Here immunoSEQ multiplex PCR was the method, and the copy in TCRdb shows in-frame clones only, minus some. The profile covers 100,000 to 150,000 clones, with roughly four fifths appearing a single time and 3.5% to 4.5% taken by the ten largest. The V end lost 1 base, the J end lost 7 bases, and 14 bases lay between the germline ends. Germline values: CDR1 SGHAT, CDR2 FQNNGV. This CDR3 region has 15 residues. The chain uses TRBV11-2 and TRBJ2-1; possible D gene TRBD2, 6 bases. The TCR sequence derives from a woman in her forties or fifties with acute or convalescent COVID-19. The sample consisted of peripheral blood. The CDR3 sequence: CASSLARLERNEQFF. For the CDR3, the DNA is TGTGCCAGCAGCTTAGCGAGACTAGAGCGGAATGAGCAGTTCTTC.